One and the same sample provided the 2 T cell receptor beta chains below, sequenced in a study of beta chain features in type 1 diabetes. Study conclusions and caveats: Across all four CD4+ subsets, people with type 1 diabetes showed modestly shorter TCRB CDR3s.

The whole isolated RNA underwent reverse transcription, so sequencing captured expressed TCRB transcripts. Only in-frame clones appear in the TCRdb table, and some are missing; sequencing was by immunoSEQ multiplex PCR. The data contain roughly 700,000 clones, 13% of them singletons. These receptors lack a known antigen. The sequenced material came from naive CD4+ T cells from blood. The source is a man younger than 35 with type 1 diabetes.

The rearrangement joins TRBV2 to TRBJ2-7; TRBD2 matches at 9 bases. The V gene end was trimmed by 4 bases and the J gene end by 5 bases; junction bases not matched to a gene: 3. Germline-derived CDR1 and CDR2 are SNHLY and FYNNEI. This CDR3 is built from 13 residues. CDR3 residues: CASSGLAVNEQYF. CDR3 DNA sequence: TGTGCCAGCAGTGGACTAGCGGTTAACGAGCAGTACTTC.

The chain carries TRBV9 and TRBJ2-1; no firm D call. The CDR3 is 13 amino acids. Trimming removed 0 bases from V and 6 bases from J, with 7 bases in between. Germline V gives CDR1 SGDLS, CDR2 YYNGEE. This CDR3 is CASSVGPSNEQFF. For the CDR3, the DNA is TGTGCCAGCAGCGTAGGGCCGAGCAATGAGCAGTTCTTC.